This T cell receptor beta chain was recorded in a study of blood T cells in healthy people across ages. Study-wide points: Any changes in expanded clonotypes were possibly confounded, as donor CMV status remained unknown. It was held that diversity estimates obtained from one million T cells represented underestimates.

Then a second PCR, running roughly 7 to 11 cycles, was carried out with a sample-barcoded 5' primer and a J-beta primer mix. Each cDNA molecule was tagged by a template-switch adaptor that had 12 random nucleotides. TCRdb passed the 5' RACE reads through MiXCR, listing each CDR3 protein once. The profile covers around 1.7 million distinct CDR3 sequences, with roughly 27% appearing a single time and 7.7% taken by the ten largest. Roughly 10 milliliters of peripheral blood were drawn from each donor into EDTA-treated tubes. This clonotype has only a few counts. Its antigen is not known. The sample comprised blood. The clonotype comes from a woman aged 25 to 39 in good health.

The chain's CDR3 is CASSQVGLSGAFF. The DNA for the CDR3 is TGCGCCAGCAGCCAAGTGGGGTTGAGTGGAGCTTTCTTT. The J gene is TRBJ1-1, the V gene TRBV4-1; D is unresolved. The CDR3 contains 13 residues. Germline assignment: CDR1 MGHRA and CDR2 YSYEKL. V was trimmed by 1 base and J by 10 bases, leaving 13 bases between them.